These 2 T cell receptor beta chains originate from one sample sequenced in a study of read filtering for tumor transcriptome and immune sequencing. From 350 to 500 ng of RNA, a library with molecular barcoded alpha/delta and beta/gamma adaptors was made. TCRdb reprocessed the reads with MiXCR, giving one entry per CDR3 protein. The sample holds 100,000 to 150,000 distinct CDR3 sequences; about 13% are singletons and the top ten take 8.4%. Material for sequencing was a population of CD138-negative cells sorted from bone marrow. These receptors originate from a donor aged 40 or older with multiple myeloma.

This clonotype has ten or more counts. The gene calls are TRBV18 and TRBJ1-1; D is unresolved. The V and J ends lost 2 bases and 4 bases respectively, with 8 bases between them. Germline lookup yields CDR1 KGHSH and CDR2 LQKENI. The CDR3 covers 13 residues. CDR3 residues: CASSPGEVTEAFF. The CDR3 coding sequence is TGTGCCAGCTCACCAGGGGAGGTCACTGAAGCTTTCTTT.

This clonotype was detected ten times or more. The chain links TRBV29-1 to TRBJ2-2; D call uncertain. Germline CDR1 is SQVTM and CDR2 is ANQGSEA. The CDR3 totals 10 residues. With 6 bases removed from V and 3 bases from J, the gap between germline ends came to 2 bases. The CDR3 nucleotides read TGCAGCGTCCACACCGGGGAGCTGTTTTTT. It yields the protein CSVHTGELFF.